This entry describes one T cell receptor beta chain. Under the authors' procedure: For nucleated cells, counts were estimated from reference gene primer amplification. Profiling relied on immunoSEQ multiplex PCR, and the TCRdb table lists in-frame clones only, not all of them. Clone size and V and J calls were adopted from that table, with D and trimming inferred from the DNA. The sample records 95,000 to 150,000 clones, roughly 89% being singletons. The sample belongs to a study of blood T cell repertoires in COVID-19. Study background: There were acute and convalescent COVID-19 samples, and they came from the United States, Italy and Spain. PBMCs, B-cell-depleted T cells, or T cells provided the cDNA or gDNA that made up the material.

The source material was peripheral blood. This TCR was recovered from a man aged 35 to 55 with acute or convalescent COVID-19.

The CDR3: CASSMRTGDNSPLHF. The CDR3 coding sequence is TGTGCCAGCAGCATGAGGACAGGGGATAATTCACCCCTCCACTTT. V gene TRBV9 combines with J gene TRBJ1-6; 9 bases fit TRBD1. Unmatched junction bases numbered 4, after V lost 4 bases and J lost 5 bases. In germline, CDR1 is SGDLS, CDR2 YYNGEE. The CDR3 is 15 residues long.